The rows below give T cell receptor beta chains drawn from one sample of a study of cytomegalovirus exposure and HLA in healthy donors. TCRdb's table, derived via immunoSEQ multiplex PCR, lists solely in-frame clones and lacks some. This sample has about 130,000 clones, with more than 15% found just once. Source material: PBMCs. Source of these receptors: a female donor in good health and CMV-seropositive. CDR3s include the opening cysteine and the closing phenylalanine or tryptophan. Each record gives: CDR3 protein, CDR3 DNA, clone size, J gene, CDR3 length, V gene, D gene. D genes are given only for firm matches. Clone size is stated in some rows and not others, as once, few, many or a class when expanded.

CDR3 protein: CASSLLASYTQYF
CDR3 DNA: TGTGCCAGCAGCTTACTAGCCAGCTATACGCAGTATTTT
clone size: .
J gene: TRBJ2-3
CDR3 length: 13
V gene: TRBV7-9
D gene: .

CDR3 protein: CASSPRDRGEQYF
CDR3 DNA: TGTGCCAGCAGTCCCCGGGACAGGGGCGAGCAGTACTTC
clone size: few
J gene: TRBJ2-7
CDR3 length: 13
V gene: TRBV25-1
D gene: TRBD1

CDR3 protein: CASSPPRDRQETQYF
CDR3 DNA: TGTGCCAGCAGCCCCCCCAGGGACAGGCAAGAAACCCAGTACTTC
clone size: few
J gene: TRBJ2-5
CDR3 length: 15
V gene: TRBV13
D gene: TRBD1

CDR3 protein: CASSSGTPPNEKLFF
CDR3 DNA: TGTGCCAGCAGCTCCGGGACACCGCCTAATGAAAAACTGTTTTTT
clone size: few
J gene: TRBJ1-4
CDR3 length: 15
V gene: TRBV7-9
D gene: .

CDR3 protein: CAWGDLDRLLNTEAFF
CDR3 DNA: TGTGCCTGGGGGGATTTGGACAGACTTTTGAACACTGAAGCTTTCTTT
clone size: .
J gene: TRBJ1-1
CDR3 length: 16
V gene: TRBV30
D gene: .

CDR3 protein: CAGIGSGYTF
CDR3 DNA: TGTGCCGGGATTGGGAGTGGCTACACCTTC
clone size: few
J gene: TRBJ1-2
CDR3 length: 10
V gene: TRBV30
D gene: .

CDR3 protein: CASSQDLARLYNEQFF
CDR3 DNA: TGCGCCAGCAGCCAAGATTTGGCTAGACTCTACAATGAGCAGTTCTTC
clone size: .
J gene: TRBJ2-1
CDR3 length: 16
V gene: TRBV4-3
D gene: .

CDR3 protein: CASSSIPQQGPSYEQYF
CDR3 DNA: TGTGCCAGCAGCTCTATCCCCCAACAGGGGCCCTCCTACGAGCAGTACTTC
clone size: few
J gene: TRBJ2-7
CDR3 length: 17
V gene: TRBV13
D gene: TRBD1

CDR3 protein: CASSQRDRTYNEQFF
CDR3 DNA: TGTGCCAGCAGCCAAAGAGACAGGACATACAATGAGCAGTTCTTC
clone size: few
J gene: TRBJ2-1
CDR3 length: 15
V gene: TRBV14
D gene: .

CDR3 protein: CASSTPGQGAYGYTF
CDR3 DNA: TGTGCCAGCAGCACGCCGGGACAGGGGGCCTATGGCTACACCTTC
clone size: .
J gene: TRBJ1-2
CDR3 length: 15
V gene: TRBV5-6
D gene: TRBD1

CDR3 protein: CASSQDRWLATGELFF
CDR3 DNA: TGTGCCAGCAGCCAAGATAGATGGCTAGCGACCGGGGAGCTGTTTTTT
clone size: once
J gene: TRBJ2-2
CDR3 length: 16
V gene: TRBV4-2
D gene: .

CDR3 protein: CASSHMDRGNTEAFF
CDR3 DNA: TGCGCCAGCAGCCATATGGACAGGGGGAACACTGAAGCTTTCTTT
clone size: .
J gene: TRBJ1-1
CDR3 length: 15
V gene: TRBV4-3
D gene: TRBD1

CDR3 protein: CASGADRATNEKLFF
CDR3 DNA: TGTGCCAGCGGGGCAGACAGGGCAACTAATGAAAAACTGTTTTTT
clone size: .
J gene: TRBJ1-4
CDR3 length: 15
V gene: TRBV28
D gene: TRBD1

CDR3 protein: CASSLSGRDYEQYF
CDR3 DNA: TGTGCCAGCAGCTTATCTGGCAGGGACTACGAGCAGTACTTC
clone size: few
J gene: TRBJ2-7
CDR3 length: 14
V gene: TRBV7-6
D gene: .

CDR3 protein: CASSDPVTGNNEQFF
CDR3 DNA: TGTGCCAGCAGTGACCCCGTGACAGGGAACAATGAGCAGTTCTTC
clone size: few
J gene: TRBJ2-1
CDR3 length: 15
V gene: TRBV6-4
D gene: TRBD1

CDR3 protein: CASSLDAESYEQYF
CDR3 DNA: TGTGCCAGCAGCTTAGATGCGGAATCCTACGAGCAGTACTTC
clone size: .
J gene: TRBJ2-7
CDR3 length: 14
V gene: TRBV7-9
D gene: .

CDR3 protein: CASSLGAGNEKLFF
CDR3 DNA: TGTGCCAGCAGTTTAGGGGCCGGAAATGAAAAACTGTTTTTT
clone size: few
J gene: TRBJ1-4
CDR3 length: 14
V gene: TRBV27
D gene: .

CDR3 protein: CASSLFVGDEQFF
CDR3 DNA: TGTGCCAGCAGCTTATTTGTAGGAGATGAGCAGTTCTTC
clone size: few
J gene: TRBJ2-1
CDR3 length: 13
V gene: TRBV7-8
D gene: .

CDR3 protein: CASSLLGGDFYEQFF
CDR3 DNA: TGCGCCAGCAGCTTGCTAGGGGGCGATTTCTATGAGCAGTTCTTC
clone size: few
J gene: TRBJ2-1
CDR3 length: 15
V gene: TRBV5-1
D gene: TRBD1

CDR3 protein: CASSRRGGSGANVLTF
CDR3 DNA: TGTGCCAGCAGTAGGAGGGGAGGCTCTGGGGCCAACGTCCTGACTTTC
clone size: .
J gene: TRBJ2-6
CDR3 length: 16
V gene: TRBV9
D gene: .

CDR3 protein: CATSRDPAGGPTNEKLFF
CDR3 DNA: TGTGCCACCAGCAGAGATCCCGCGGGGGGCCCAACTAATGAAAAACTGTTTTTT
clone size: .
J gene: TRBJ1-4
CDR3 length: 18
V gene: TRBV15
D gene: .

CDR3 protein: CASSELGTEGLSTQYF
CDR3 DNA: TGTGCCAGCAGTGAATTGGGGACAGAAGGGCTTAGTACGCAGTATTTT
clone size: .
J gene: TRBJ2-3
CDR3 length: 16
V gene: TRBV25-1
D gene: TRBD1

CDR3 protein: CASSTTGVGGTDTQYF
CDR3 DNA: TGTGCCAGCAGCACAACAGGGGTGGGGGGCACAGATACGCAGTATTTT
clone size: .
J gene: TRBJ2-3
CDR3 length: 16
V gene: TRBV5-6
D gene: TRBD1

CDR3 protein: CASSKQTLWDTEAFF
CDR3 DNA: TGTGCCAGCAGCAAACAGACCTTATGGGACACTGAAGCTTTCTTT
clone size: .
J gene: TRBJ1-1
CDR3 length: 15
V gene: TRBV11-2
D gene: .

CDR3 protein: CASSLSFGEINQPQHF
CDR3 DNA: TGTGCCAGCAGTTTATCGTTCGGGGAGATCAATCAGCCCCAGCATTTT
clone size: few
J gene: TRBJ1-5
CDR3 length: 16
V gene: TRBV27
D gene: .

CDR3 protein: CASSPSGLAGVGYQETQYF
CDR3 DNA: TGCGCCAGCAGCCCATCAGGACTAGCGGGGGTGGGGTACCAAGAGACCCAGTACTTC
clone size: .
J gene: TRBJ2-5
CDR3 length: 19
V gene: TRBV4-1
D gene: TRBD2

CDR3 protein: CASSQKYEQYF
CDR3 DNA: TGTGCCAGCAGCCAGAAGTACGAGCAGTACTTC
clone size: few
J gene: TRBJ2-7
CDR3 length: 11
V gene: TRBV7-2
D gene: .

CDR3 protein: CASTIRLGLRNTEAFF
CDR3 DNA: TGTGCCAGCACCATAAGGTTGGGGCTCAGGAACACTGAAGCTTTCTTT
clone size: .
J gene: TRBJ1-1
CDR3 length: 16
V gene: TRBV5-8
D gene: .

CDR3 protein: CASIPTSEGGELFF
CDR3 DNA: TGTGCCAGTATTCCGACTAGCGAGGGCGGGGAGCTGTTTTTT
clone size: .
J gene: TRBJ2-2
CDR3 length: 14
V gene: TRBV19
D gene: TRBD2

CDR3 protein: CASTPGTSGTGVNEQFF
CDR3 DNA: TGCGCCAGCACTCCCGGGACTAGCGGGACCGGTGTGAATGAGCAGTTCTTC
clone size: few
J gene: TRBJ2-1
CDR3 length: 17
V gene: TRBV23-1
D gene: TRBD2

CDR3 protein: CASSPTTRPKSF
CDR3 DNA: TGTGCCAGCAGCCCTACGACTAGGCCCAAGTCCTTC
clone size: .
J gene: TRBJ2-7
CDR3 length: 12
V gene: TRBV11-2
D gene: .

CDR3 protein: CATAGGWRAKNIQYF
CDR3 DNA: TGTGCCACCGCAGGGGGCTGGAGAGCCAAAAACATTCAGTACTTC
clone size: .
J gene: TRBJ2-4
CDR3 length: 15
V gene: TRBV28
D gene: TRBD1

CDR3 protein: CASSAPKRETRSYGYTF
CDR3 DNA: TGTGCCAGCAGCGCTCCAAAACGGGAGACTAGAAGCTATGGCTACACCTTC
clone size: few
J gene: TRBJ1-2
CDR3 length: 17
V gene: TRBV9
D gene: .

CDR3 protein: CASSYRTDVRLFF
CDR3 DNA: TGTGCCAGCAGCTATCGGACAGACGTCCGGCTGTTTTTT
clone size: .
J gene: TRBJ1-4
CDR3 length: 13
V gene: TRBV13
D gene: .

CDR3 protein: CASSPRTSSQETQYF
CDR3 DNA: TGCGCCAGCAGCCCCCGGACTAGCTCACAAGAGACCCAGTACTTC
clone size: .
J gene: TRBJ2-5
CDR3 length: 15
V gene: TRBV5-1
D gene: TRBD2

CDR3 protein: CASSLGTSGGYGGTDTQYF
CDR3 DNA: TGCGCCAGCAGCCTCGGGACTAGCGGGGGATACGGGGGCACAGATACGCAGTATTTT
clone size: .
J gene: TRBJ2-3
CDR3 length: 19
V gene: TRBV5-1
D gene: TRBD2

CDR3 protein: CASSPLGRGDQYF
CDR3 DNA: TGTGCCAGCAGCCCGTTAGGACGGGGGGACCAGTACTTC
clone size: few
J gene: TRBJ2-5
CDR3 length: 13
V gene: TRBV14
D gene: TRBD2